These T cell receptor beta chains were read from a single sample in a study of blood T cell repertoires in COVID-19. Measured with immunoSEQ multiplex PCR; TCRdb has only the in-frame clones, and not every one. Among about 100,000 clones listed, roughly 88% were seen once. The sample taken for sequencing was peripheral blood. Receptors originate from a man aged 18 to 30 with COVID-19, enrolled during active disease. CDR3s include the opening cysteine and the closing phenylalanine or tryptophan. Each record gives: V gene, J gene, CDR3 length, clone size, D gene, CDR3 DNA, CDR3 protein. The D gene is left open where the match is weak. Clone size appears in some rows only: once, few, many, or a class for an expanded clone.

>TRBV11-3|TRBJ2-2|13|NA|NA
TGTGCCAGCAGCTCTACTAACACCGGGGAGCTGTTTTTT
CASSSTNTGELFF
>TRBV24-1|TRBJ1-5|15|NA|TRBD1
TGTGCCACCAGTGATAGGACAGGGGGCCATCAGCCCCAGCATTTT
CATSDRTGGHQPQHF
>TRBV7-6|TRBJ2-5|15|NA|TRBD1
TGTGCCAGCAGTCCATCCTCGGGACAGGGGAAGACCCAGTACTTC
CASSPSSGQGKTQYF
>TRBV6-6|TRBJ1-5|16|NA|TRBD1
TGTGCCAGCAGTTACTTGGCAGGGGGCCGGGGTCAGCCCCAGCATTTT
CASSYLAGGRGQPQHF
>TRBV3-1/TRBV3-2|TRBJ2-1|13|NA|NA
TGTGCCAGCAGCCAAGATCTAGGGGATGAGCAGTTCTTC
CASSQDLGDEQFF
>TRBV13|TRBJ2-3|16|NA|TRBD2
TGTGCCAGCAGCTTAGAGACTAGCGGGAGGGCGGATACGCAGTATTTT
CASSLETSGRADTQYF
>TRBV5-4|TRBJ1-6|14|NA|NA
TGTGCCAGCAGCTTCGGGCGGGGTAATTCACCCCTCCACTTT
CASSFGRGNSPLHF
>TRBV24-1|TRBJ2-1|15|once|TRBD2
TGTGCCACCGCGGGAGCGGGAGGGGGATACAATGAGCAGTTCTTC
CATAGAGGGYNEQFF
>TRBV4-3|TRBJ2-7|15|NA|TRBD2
TGCGCCAGCAGCCCTTGGGCTAGCGGGCAGGGCGAGCAGTACTTC
CASSPWASGQGEQYF
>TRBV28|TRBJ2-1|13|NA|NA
TGTGCCAGCAGTTTGGGCCCCGTTAATGAGCAGTTCTTC
CASSLGPVNEQFF
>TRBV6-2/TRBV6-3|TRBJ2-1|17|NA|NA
TGTGCCAGCAGTGTCTCCCACGGGGGTAGCTCCTACAATGAGCAGTTCTTC
CASSVSHGGSSYNEQFF
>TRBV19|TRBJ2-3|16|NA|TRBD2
TGTGCCAGTAGTGCACTAGCGGGAGGGATAACAGATACGCAGTATTTT
CASSALAGGITDTQYF
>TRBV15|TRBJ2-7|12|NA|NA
TGTGCCACCAGCAGGACACACTACGAGCAGTACTTC
CATSRTHYEQYF
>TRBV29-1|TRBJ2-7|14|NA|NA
TGCAGCGTGCAAGGCCCAGGGGGGTCCTACGAGCAGTACTTC
CSVQGPGGSYEQYF
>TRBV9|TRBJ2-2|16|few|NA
TGTGCCAGCAGCGGCGGGGTATCCCACAACACCGGGGAGCTGTTTTTT
CASSGGVSHNTGELFF
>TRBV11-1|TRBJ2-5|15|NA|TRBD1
TGTGCCAGCAGCTTAGACGGGACAGGGGTAGAGACCCAGTACTTC
CASSLDGTGVETQYF
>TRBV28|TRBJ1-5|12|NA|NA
TGTGCCAGCAGTTCCGCGGATCAGCCCCAGCATTTT
CASSSADQPQHF
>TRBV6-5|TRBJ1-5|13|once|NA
TGTGCCAGCGGCCGGGGGGGCGGTCAGCCCCAGCATTTT
CASGRGGGQPQHF
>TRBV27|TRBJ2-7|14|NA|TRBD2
TGTGCCAGCAGTTCGAGCGGGAGAGTCTACGAGCAGTACTTC
CASSSSGRVYEQYF
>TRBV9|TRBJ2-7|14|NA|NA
TGTGCCAGCAGCGCACAGGGATACTCCTACGAGCAGTACTTC
CASSAQGYSYEQYF
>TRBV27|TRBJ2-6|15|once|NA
TGTGCCAGCAGTTCGGACACATCTGGGGCCAACGTCCTGACTTTC
CASSSDTSGANVLTF
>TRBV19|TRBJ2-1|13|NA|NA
TGTGCCAGTAGTCTGACTAGTCTAAATGAGCAGTTCTTC
CASSLTSLNEQFF
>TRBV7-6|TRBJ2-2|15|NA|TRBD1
TGTGCCAGCAGCCCCCGACAGGGGTACACCGGGGAGCTGTTTTTT
CASSPRQGYTGELFF
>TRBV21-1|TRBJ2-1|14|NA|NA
TGTGCCAGCAGCAAAGAGACACAGAACAATGAGCAGTTCTTC
CASSKETQNNEQFF
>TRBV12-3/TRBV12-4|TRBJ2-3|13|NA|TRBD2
TGTGCCAGTCCCGGGACTACAGCAGATACGCAGTATTTT
CASPGTTADTQYF
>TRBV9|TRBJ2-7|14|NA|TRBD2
TGTGCCAGCAGCGTAGACCTAGCGGGGGGCGGGCAGTACTTC
CASSVDLAGGGQYF
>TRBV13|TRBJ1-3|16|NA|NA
TGTGCCAGCAGCTTAGTCGGGGGGGAATCGGGAAACACCATATATTTT
CASSLVGGESGNTIYF
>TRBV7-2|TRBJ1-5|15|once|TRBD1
TGTGCCAGCAGCCCGCGGACAGGGCCCAATCAGCCCCAGCATTTT
CASSPRTGPNQPQHF
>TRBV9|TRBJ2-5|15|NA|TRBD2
TGTGCCAGCAGCGTAGCGGGAGGGAGAGGAGAGACCCAGTACTTC
CASSVAGGRGETQYF
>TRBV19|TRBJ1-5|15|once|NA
TGTGCCAGTAGTGCGGCGTGGGGCGATGAACAGCCCCAGCATTTT
CASSAAWGDEQPQHF
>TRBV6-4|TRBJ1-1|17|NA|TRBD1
TGTGCCAGCAGTGACTCGGACAGGTTAGAGGTGAACACTGAAGCTTTCTTT
CASSDSDRLEVNTEAFF
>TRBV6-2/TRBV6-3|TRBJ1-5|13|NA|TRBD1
TGTGCCAGCAGTACAGGGGGCTTTCAGCCCCAGCATTTT
CASSTGGFQPQHF
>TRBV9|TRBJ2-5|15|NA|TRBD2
TGTGCCAGCAGCGTAGGTACGGGAGGGCGTGAGACCCAGTACTTC
CASSVGTGGRETQYF